These T cell receptor beta chains were read from a single sample in a study of cytomegalovirus exposure and HLA in healthy donors. TCRdb's table, derived via immunoSEQ multiplex PCR, lists solely in-frame clones and lacks some. This table has 130,000 to 150,000 clones, approximately 84% appearing once. Sample: PBMCs. The source is a woman between 55 and 75 years old in good health and CMV-seropositive. Both conserved end residues are part of each CDR3. The D gene is left open where the match is weak. The size field is filled for only some rows; it gives once, few, many or a size class.

d_gene	j_gene	abundance	v_gene	CDR3nt	CDR3aa
.	TRBJ1-4	.	TRBV2	TGTGCCAGCAGTGGAAGGGCCCCGGGAGGGAAACTGTTTTTT	CASSGRAPGGKLFF
.	TRBJ1-2	.	TRBV28	TGTGCCAGCAGTTTAGGGCAAGCATATGGCTACACCTTC	CASSLGQAYGYTF
.	TRBJ2-4	.	TRBV7-9	TGTGCCAGCAGTAACAGGGATGGGCGAAACATTCAGTACTTC	CASSNRDGRNIQYF
.	TRBJ2-5	.	TRBV28	TGTGCCAGCAGTACCAAACAGGAGATCGGCCCGGGAGAGACCCAGTACTTC	CASSTKQEIGPGETQYF
.	TRBJ2-7	.	TRBV7-2	TGTGCCAGCAGCTTAGTTTCGGGAGACGAGCAGTACTTC	CASSLVSGDEQYF
.	TRBJ2-5	.	TRBV19	TGTGCCAGTAGTGGGAGGGGGAAAGAGACCCAGTACTTC	CASSGRGKETQYF
TRBD1	TRBJ1-1	few	TRBV4-1	TGCGCCAGCAGCCAACCACAGGGGACCACTGAAGCTTTCTTT	CASSQPQGTTEAFF
.	TRBJ2-7	.	TRBV7-2	TGTGCCAGCAGCTATCAGCGGAACTACGAGCAGTACTTC	CASSYQRNYEQYF
TRBD1	TRBJ2-7	.	TRBV11-2	TGTGCCAGCAGCTTAGCCCCGGCAGGGGGCTACGAGCAGTACTTC	CASSLAPAGGYEQYF
.	TRBJ1-2	.	TRBV6-6	TGTGCCAGCAGACCCCAAGTCGGGTGGGGCTACACCTTC	CASRPQVGWGYTF
.	TRBJ1-4	few	TRBV5-1	TGCGCCAGCAGCCAAGCGGGTATCAAAAAACTGTTTTTT	CASSQAGIKKLFF
.	TRBJ1-5	.	TRBV6-8	TGTGCCAGCAAGCCCAGGGGCCGCGGTTATAGCAATCAGCCCCAGCATTTT	CASKPRGRGYSNQPQHF
.	TRBJ2-4	.	TRBV11-2	TGTGCCAGCAGCGCGCGGGTAATTGCAGCCAAAAACATTCAGTACTTC	CASSARVIAAKNIQYF
.	TRBJ2-7	.	TRBV30	TGTGCCTGGAGCCGAGGCTACGAGCAGTACTTC	CAWSRGYEQYF
.	TRBJ2-7	few	TRBV7-7	TGTGCTAGCAGCTTAGAATTGGCAGGGGCCGAGCAGTACTTC	CASSLELAGAEQYF
.	TRBJ1-5	.	TRBV28	TGTGCCAGCAAGGCAGGGGTCAATCAGCCCCAGCATTTT	CASKAGVNQPQHF
TRBD1	TRBJ2-7	.	TRBV7-9	TGTGCCAGCAGCTTAAAACGACAGGGGAAGAACGAGCAGTACTTC	CASSLKRQGKNEQYF
.	TRBJ1-4	.	TRBV29-1	TGCAGCGTAAGACAGTCATGGGTTGAAAAACTGTTTTTT	CSVRQSWVEKLFF
.	TRBJ2-1	once	TRBV19	TGTGCCAGTAGGCTGGACTGGGCCTACAATGAGCAGTTCTTC	CASRLDWAYNEQFF
.	TRBJ1-2	.	TRBV28	TGTGCCAGCAGACTCTCCCGGGGAAACGGCTACACCTTC	CASRLSRGNGYTF
.	TRBJ1-1	.	TRBV11-3	TGTGCCAGCAGCGGTACTCGGACAGCCCACGGGAACACTGAAGCTTTCTTT	CASSGTRTAHGNTEAFF
TRBD1	TRBJ2-7	.	TRBV28	TGTGCCAGCAGTTTACTTGGGACAGGGGACCTACTACAGTACTTC	CASSLLGTGDLLQYF
.	TRBJ1-5	once	TRBV7-2	TGTGCCAGCAGCGTACTCCGGGACATAAATCAGCCCCAGCATTTT	CASSVLRDINQPQHF
TRBD1	TRBJ2-7	.	TRBV19	TGTGCCAGTAGTAGGACAGGGGGACTCTACGAGCAGTACTTC	CASSRTGGLYEQYF
TRBD2	TRBJ2-5	.	TRBV9	TGTGCCAGCAGCGGTAGCGGGACGGAAGAGACCCAGTACTTC	CASSGSGTEETQYF
.	TRBJ2-5	.	TRBV28	TGTGCCAGTTCGAGGAGTGTGGAGACCCAGTACTTC	CASSRSVETQYF
TRBD1	TRBJ2-1	.	TRBV6-1	TGTGCCAGCGCCATGACAGGGGGCATACTCAAAGAGCAGTTCTTC	CASAMTGGILKEQFF
.	TRBJ1-2	.	TRBV6-4	TGTGCCAGCAGTGATCAAGGAGGTGGTACCTCCACCCATGGCTACACCTTC	CASSDQGGGTSTHGYTF
TRBD1	TRBJ2-2	.	TRBV7-2	TGTGCCAGCAGCCCCACTGGGCAGGGGGCGCGGATCGGGGAGCTGTTTTTT	CASSPTGQGARIGELFF
TRBD2	TRBJ2-2	.	TRBV6-5	TGTGCCAGCACCCAGCGGGGGTTCACCGGGGAGCTGTTTTTT	CASTQRGFTGELFF
TRBD2	TRBJ2-2	.	TRBV10-3	TGTGCCACTCTGGGACTAGCGGGAGGGCCTACCGGGGAGCTGTTTTTT	CATLGLAGGPTGELFF
.	TRBJ2-3	.	TRBV29-1	TGCAGCGTGGTGGGCGAAGTGGCTACGCAGTATTTT	CSVVGEVATQYF
TRBD2	TRBJ2-7	few	TRBV5-1	TGCGCCAGCAGCCTTCGACTAGCGGGCTTAACCTACGAGCAGTACTTC	CASSLRLAGLTYEQYF
.	TRBJ2-1	.	TRBV15	TGTGCCACCAGAGACGCTGGCAGACAGAGGCGTTACAATGAGCAGTTCTTC	CATRDAGRQRRYNEQFF
TRBD1	TRBJ1-2	.	TRBV6-5	TGTGCCAGCAGAGCGACCGGGACAGGGAATAGCGGCTACACCTTC	CASRATGTGNSGYTF
TRBD1	TRBJ1-2	.	TRBV5-4	TGTGCCAGCAGCTTGGTGGGGACAGGGAGTTATGGCTACACCTTC	CASSLVGTGSYGYTF
TRBD1	TRBJ2-7	.	TRBV29-1	TGCAGCGGCGACAGGGCAAACTACGAGCAGTACTTC	CSGDRANYEQYF
TRBD1	TRBJ1-5	.	TRBV6-1	TGTGCCAGCAGTGGAAGCGCAGGGGGCGGTGGTCAGCCCCAGCATTTT	CASSGSAGGGGQPQHF
.	TRBJ2-1	.	TRBV5-6	TGTGCCAGCAGCTTAATTAACGGACTATACAATGAGCAGTTCTTC	CASSLINGLYNEQFF
.	TRBJ1-1	few	TRBV27	TGTGCCTGCAGTTTTATAAGAGGACACATAAGGGGTGGGTTGTTCTCTGAAGCTTTCTTT	CACSFIRGHIRGGLFSEAFF
TRBD1	TRBJ1-6	once	TRBV6-1	TGTGCCAGCAGTAACAGGGGGGATAATTCACCCCTCCACTTT	CASSNRGDNSPLHF
TRBD2	TRBJ2-3	.	TRBV4-2	TGTGCCAGCAGCCAGGGACTAGCGGGAGGTAGCACAGATACGCAGTATTTT	CASSQGLAGGSTDTQYF
.	TRBJ2-1	.	TRBV7-3	TGTGCCAGCAGCTTTAAGATAAAGACTAGTCGCCAAAACAATGAGCAGTTCTTC	CASSFKIKTSRQNNEQFF
TRBD2	TRBJ2-1	.	TRBV5-4	TGTGCCAGCAGCACACCGGCAAGCGGGGACTACAATGAGCAGTTCTTC	CASSTPASGDYNEQFF
.	TRBJ1-1	few	TRBV30	TGTGCCTCCGCTCGGGGATCCACTGAAGCTTTCTTT	CASARGSTEAFF
.	TRBJ1-1	.	TRBV11-3	TGTGCCAGCAGCTTAATGTTGGGCGCTCAAGCTTTCTTT	CASSLMLGAQAFF
TRBD1	TRBJ2-6	few	TRBV15	TGTGCCACCAGGAGACAGGGGGCGCCTGGGGCCAACGTCCTGACTTTC	CATRRQGAPGANVLTF
TRBD2	TRBJ2-7	.	TRBV7-2	TGTGCCAGCAGCGCCGCTAGCGGATCCTACGAGCAGTACTTC	CASSAASGSYEQYF
TRBD1	TRBJ1-1	.	TRBV28	TGTGCCAGCAGCCCACAAACTGGACAGGGACGGGCTTTCTTT	CASSPQTGQGRAFF
.	TRBJ2-3	.	TRBV9	TGTGCCAGCAGCGTAGACCGGGACACAAGAAGCACAGATACGCAGTATTTT	CASSVDRDTRSTDTQYF
.	TRBJ2-5	.	TRBV5-6	TGTGCCAGCAGCCCCACAGGTGTAGAGACCCAGTACTTC	CASSPTGVETQYF
TRBD1	TRBJ1-2	few	TRBV7-3	TGTGCCAGCAGCTTAGCGGGGACAGGGGAGATTTATGGCTACACCTTC	CASSLAGTGEIYGYTF
TRBD1	TRBJ1-1	.	TRBV27	TGTGCCAGCAGACACAGGGGGCCCACTGAAGCTTTCTTT	CASRHRGPTEAFF
TRBD2	TRBJ2-7	.	TRBV10-3	TGTGCCATCAGTGAGGGACTAGTATATTACTTC	CAISEGLVYYF
TRBD1	TRBJ2-7	few	TRBV5-1	TGCGCCAGCAGCTTGTCGGGACAGAGCTCCTACGAGCAGTACTTC	CASSLSGQSSYEQYF